This T cell receptor (beta chain) derives from a study of beta chain features in type 1 diabetes listed by TCRdb under 2018. Regarding the study in general: Mean age, gender distribution, total cell number and subset yield were not different between patients and healthy donors. A total of 90 million to 120 million sorted cells were examined across all samples, and a strong correlation was observed between cell number per subset and RNA yield. The study compared the TCRB repertoires of sorted circulating CD4+ T cell subsets in recently diagnosed type 1 diabetes patients with those in matched healthy donors. Regulatory and stem cell-like memory subsets were obtained from only 8 patients and about eight healthy donors, while naive and central memory subsets were obtained from all 30 or so donors. Broad study findings and their caveats: Sequencing cDNA rather than genomic DNA could over-represent highly expressing activated cells, although activation and CD3 levels did not differ between groups. Because the HLA sub-analyses included only small numbers of individuals, any influence of HLA type on TCRB rearrangement was left unresolved. In all four CD4+ subsets, TCRB CDR3 length was moderately but significantly shorter in type 1 diabetes patients. Shorter templates might be favored by PCR, yet because patient and control samples were amplified and corrected together, any such skew would affect both groups equally. At VDJ recombination sites, patients with type 1 diabetes made fewer insertions and deleted more nucleotides, a pattern implying thymic rearrangement abnormalities. Naive, central memory and regulatory TCRB repertoires appeared more similar among patients than among healthy donors.

Each donor gave one peripheral blood draw, approximately 110 mL on average, collected into heparinised tubes. Using a panel that included CD45RO, CCR7, CD25, CD127, CD95 and CD27, naive, central memory, regulatory and stem cell-like memory CD4+ T cells were sorted on a BD FACSAria II. All sorted populations exceeded 95% purity. Right away, PBMCs were isolated by Lymphoprep density gradient centrifugation and were stained directly, with no culture step. So that batch effects would be minimized, each experiment stained and sorted samples in pairs, pairing one healthy donor with one patient. Note on this clone: It lacks a known antigen. Base qualities were left out, and no much larger clone turns up one base away.

The entire isolated RNA was reverse transcribed using the High Capacity cDNA Reverse Transcription Kit, and thus expressed TCRB transcripts were sequenced. Deep immunoSEQ sequencing was performed on naive, central memory and regulatory T cell samples, with an average of about 3.6 million total reads per sample. Sorted cells were lysed in RLT buffer, and RNA was extracted using DNase-treated RNeasy Micro or Mini kits according to cell number. To prevent cross-contamination, each cell subset was processed individually, whereas patient and healthy donor samples were processed jointly. Using the immunoSEQ multiplex PCR, TCRB sequences were amplified from cDNA into 87-bp fragments spanning the CDR3 region. Sequencing of the amplicons was performed on the Illumina HiSeq platform. As for the authors' bioinformatics: Synthetic template baselines were used to correct PCR bias computationally, reads within Hamming distance 2 were collapsed together, and singletons that could not be merged were discarded. By aligning reads against IMGT, V, D and J genes, CDR3 length, and insertions or deletions at six rearrangement sites were assigned. Within each subset, clonotype counts were normalized to sorted cell number, and only after that were true diversity and Gini coefficients computed with the tcR R package. Repertoire sharing was quantified using the overlap coefficient calculated on TCRB nucleotide sequences. Out-of-frame TCRB sequences from naive cells were analyzed as a proxy for the pre-selection repertoire. TCRdb provides this immuneACCESS table in a form limited to in-frame rearrangements. Some clones are lacking; in checked studies, under half of them reflect an unresolved V gene, and why the rest are absent is not known. The V and J calls and clone size were taken over from that table, and D and trimming were inferred from the DNA. The sample table contains hundreds of thousands of clones; only one count was recorded for around 30% of them. Of the sample, around 0.065% is held by the ten largest clones.

There are 15 amino acids in the CDR3, from cysteine to phenylalanine inclusive. Kept here is only the CDR3 DNA, which spans 45 bases and is read in frame from base 1. As encoded in the germline V gene (reference sequence), CDR1 is MNHNY while CDR2 is SVGAGI. Germline trimming amounts to 0 bases on V and 4 bases on J, with 4 as the count of junction bases outside the gene matches. Sequencing input: naive CD4+ T cells from blood. What the cell subset or site label conveys for this sample: true naive CD4+ T cells. The V gene is TRBV6-6 and the J gene is TRBJ2-3, with TRBD2 matching 7 junction bases. The sequence was collected from a young man in good health. The DNA sequence reads TGTGCCAGCAGTTACTCTAATCGGGAGGCAGATACGCAGTATTTT. This encodes CASSYSNREADTQYF.